This T cell receptor (beta chain) originates from a study of OX40 agonist ivuxolimab in advanced cancers. Assay: immunoSEQ multiplex PCR; the TCRdb copy retains only in-frame clones and omits some. Of some 60,000 clones in the sample, roughly nine tenths are singletons; the top ten hold about 14%. The V end was cut by 10 bases, the J end by 3 bases, with 17 bases between. The CDR3 sequence is 14 residues long. Germline V gives CDR1 MDHEN, CDR2 SYDVKM. This clone has a single count. V and J are TRBV28 and TRBJ2-3; D is possibly TRBD2 (7 bases). The TCR comes from an adult with an advanced solid tumor such as melanoma, head and neck, liver or kidney cancer. The source material was CD4+ or CD8+ T cells sorted from blood, sampled in a trial of the OX40 agonist ivuxolimab. The CDR3 nucleotides are TGTGCCACCTTGGGGGGGGCTAGGACAGATACGCAGTATTTT. Amino acids: CATLGGARTDTQYF.